A single sample is the source of the 18 T cell receptor beta chains below, sequenced in a study of blood T cells in healthy people across ages. Sample-barcoded 5' priming and a J-beta primer mix drove a second PCR of roughly 6 to 12 cycles. TCRdb re-called the 5' RACE reads through MiXCR, storing one row per CDR3 protein. This table holds around 1,700,000 distinct CDR3 sequences, 28% found once. The sequenced sample consisted of blood. These receptors all come from a woman aged 25 to 39 in good health.

This clonotype was detected a few times. The rearrangement uses TRBV20-1 and TRBJ1-2; D not resolved. The CDR3 contains 14 residues. Germline V gives CDR1 DFQATT, CDR2 SNEGSKA (reference sequence). V was trimmed by 3 bases and J by 0 bases, leaving 11 bases between them. The CDR3: CSASEEETNYGYTF. The CDR3 region has the DNA TGCAGTGCTAGTGAAGAAGAGACTAACTATGGCTACACCTTC.

The rearrangement uses TRBV6-8 and TRBJ2-1, with a tentative D call TRBD1 (6 bases). Trimming shortened V by 2 bases and J by 0 bases, and 14 bases separated the two germline ends. Germline V lookup: CDR1 MNHGY, CDR2 SAAAGT. CDR3 length equals 17 residues. CDR3 in DNA: TGTGCCAGCAGTTACCCTGGAGCGGACAGCTCCTACAATGAGCAGTTCTTC. Protein product: CASSYPGADSSYNEQFF.

The table lists this clonotype with a few counts. A read error may produce the germline difference seen at one junction end. The chain joins TRBV7-9 to TRBJ2-3; D is tentatively TRBD1 or TRBD2 (6 bases each). This CDR3 spans 13 amino acids. Germline V lookup: CDR1 SEHNR, CDR2 FQNEAQ (reference sequence). The DNA for the CDR3 is TGTGTCAGCAGCTGGGGGGCCTCAGATACGCAGTATTTT. This encodes CVSSWGASDTQYF.

This clonotype was detected a few times. V usage is TRBV20-1 and J usage is TRBJ2-1; 7 nucleotides agree with TRBD2. The CDR3 spans 15 residues. In germline, CDR1 is DFQATT, CDR2 SNEGSKA (reference sequence). CDR3 DNA sequence: TGCAGCGTGCCTCCCCAGGGCGGGAGCCTCGGGGAGCAGTTCTTC. The encoded protein is CSVPPQGGSLGEQFF.

This clonotype was found a few times. The chain is built from TRBV7-9 and TRBJ1-2; 9 bases are a match to TRBD1. Per the germline V gene, CDR1 is SEHNR and CDR2 is FQNEAQ (reference sequence). V was clipped by 11 bases and J by 3 bases; unmatched bases: 7. This CDR3 is built from 13 residues. CDR3 amino acids: CAQGDREYYGYTF. The CDR3 region has the DNA TGTGCCCAGGGGGACAGGGAGTACTATGGCTACACCTTC.

This clonotype was counted between two and nine times. At one of its ends the junction is not consistent with the germline gene, which may arise from a read error. V usage is TRBV6-5 and J usage is TRBJ1-4; no clear D gene. This CDR3 has 15 residues. In germline, CDR1 is MNHEY, CDR2 SVGAGI. The CDR3 DNA is TGTGCCAGCAGTCGCTTACAAGTACGGGATGAAAAACGGTTTTTT. It translates to CASSRLQVRDEKRFF.

This chain joins TRBV4-1 and TRBJ1-5; 7 bases fit TRBD1. Germline assignment: CDR1 MGHRA and CDR2 YSYEKL. Trimming at V came to 1 base and at J to 7 bases, leaving 13 bases not matched to a gene. The CDR3 sequence is 17 residues long. DNA of the CDR3: TGCGCCAGCAGCCAAGGGGCCCCGAGACAGGGAGGGCAGCCCCAGCATTTT. Its translation: CASSQGAPRQGGQPQHF.

The chain uses TRBV7-6 and TRBJ2-1; the D gene is possibly TRBD2 (5 bases). V was shortened by 5 bases and J by 3 bases, with 11 bases between the two germline ends. Germline V gene data show CDR1 as SGHVS and CDR2 as FNYEAQ. The CDR3 has 14 amino acids. CDR3 nucleotide sequence: TGTGCCAGCAGCGTAGAGGGCGGCTACAATGAGCAGTTCTTC. Translated, it gives CASSVEGGYNEQFF.

The gene calls are TRBV6-1 and TRBJ1-5; 7 bases fit TRBD1. Germline V gene lookup returns CDR1 MNHNS and CDR2 SASEGT. The CDR3 length is 13 residues. J lost 3 bases, V lost 11 bases, and 7 bases had no gene match. CDR3 nucleotides: TGTGCCGGACAGGAGACTATCAATCAGCCCCAGCATTTT. Translated: CAGQETINQPQHF.

This chain joins TRBV12-3 or TRBV12-4 and TRBJ2-1; 9 bases agree with TRBD2. This CDR3 spans 14 amino acids. V dropped 6 bases and J dropped 7; count of bases not matched to a gene: 7. The CDR3 DNA follows: TGTGCCAGCAGGTTTGCGGGAGGGTTAAATGAGCAGTTCTTC. This encodes CASRFAGGLNEQFF.

The chain has TRBV10-1 and TRBJ2-4; D is undetermined. The germline gives CDR1 WNHNN, CDR2 SYGVQD (reference sequence). Trimming shortened V by 0 bases and J by 5 bases, and 8 bases separated the two germline ends. The CDR3 covers 14 residues. CDR3 in amino acids: CASSESGYENIQYF. In nucleotides, the CDR3 is TGCGCCAGCAGTGAGTCCGGGTATGAAAACATTCAGTACTTC.

The chain joins TRBV28 to TRBJ1-4, with no clear D. The length of the CDR3 is 15 residues. V lost 2 bases and J lost 5, with 12 bases in between. Germline loops: CDR1 MDHEN, CDR2 SYDVKM. CDR3 sequence (DNA): TGTGCCAGCAGTTTAGGATCGTGGAACAATGAAAAACTGTTTTTT. Encoded protein: CASSLGSWNNEKLFF.

This clonotype was counted only a few times. The chain recombines TRBV7-3 with TRBJ2-1; TRBD2 might be the D (6 bases). Deletions cut 8 bases from V and 9 bases from J, with 14 bases between. CDR3 length: 12 residues. CDR1 and CDR2 (germline): SGHTA, FQGTGA. CDR3 residues: CASGTPNREQFF. Here the CDR3 DNA reads TGTGCCAGCGGGACTCCCAACCGTGAGCAGTTCTTC.

This clonotype was found a few times. The genes are TRBV3-1 and TRBJ2-3; 12 nucleotides line up with TRBD2. Trimming cost V 2 bases and J 4 bases; bases outside gene matches: 7. The germline V gene has CDR1 LGHDT and CDR2 YNNKEL (reference sequence). This CDR3 region has 17 residues. CDR3 residues: CASSQNALAGGADTQYF. The CDR3 DNA reads as TGTGCCAGCAGCCAAAACGCGCTAGCGGGAGGGGCAGATACGCAGTATTTT.

This clonotype was detected ten times or more. The genes are TRBV20-1 and TRBJ2-5; D remains ambiguous. The germline V gene encodes CDR1 DFQATT and CDR2 SNEGSKA (reference sequence). V was clipped by 4 bases and J by 1 base, with 10 bases between them. The CDR3 runs to 13 residues. CDR3 nucleotides: TGCAGTGCTATTGTACTAACCCAAGAGACCCAGTACTTC. Its translation: CSAIVLTQETQYF.

V is TRBV3-1 and J is TRBJ2-1; the match to TRBD2 covers 8 bases. The CDR3 runs 17 residues. Germline CDR1 reads LGHDT; CDR2 reads YNNKEL (reference sequence). Trimming took 2 bases from V and 7 from J; bases not matched to a gene: 13. The CDR3 DNA sequence: TGTGCCAGCAGCCAATATCCTAGCGGGTTCTACCGGAATGAGCAGTTCTTC. Protein product: CASSQYPSGFYRNEQFF.

This clonotype came up a few times. V is TRBV9 and J is TRBJ2-5; TRBD1 agrees at 7 bases. The germline CDR1 and CDR2 sequences are SGDLS and YYNGEE. J was trimmed by 2 bases and V by 2 bases; bases with no gene match: 9. The CDR3 length is 16 residues. The CDR3 DNA reads as TGTGCCAGCAGCGTTCTCCGGGACAGTCAACAAGAGACCCAGTACTTC. Its protein is CASSVLRDSQQETQYF.

This clonotype was observed a few times. V gene TRBV18 combines with J gene TRBJ2-5; D gene uncertain. CDR1 is KGHSH and CDR2 is LQKENI in the germline V gene. This CDR3 has 14 residues. Trimming left V 3 bases short and J 5 bases short, with 13 bases between. This chain's CDR3 is CASSPGRDWETQYF. In nucleotides, the CDR3 is TGTGCCAGCTCACCGGGCCGCGATTGGGAGACCCAGTACTTC. The entire variable domain, with the rest obtained from reference TRBV18 and TRBJ2-5, is as follows: NAGVMQNPRHLVRRRGQEARLRCSPMKGHSHVYWYRQLPEEGLKFMVYLQKENIIDESGMPKERFSAEFPKEGPSILRIQQVVRGDSAAYFCASSPGRDWETQYFGPGTRLLVL.